What follows are 10 T cell receptor beta chains derived from one specimen sequenced in a study of shared clonotypes between healthy human individuals. Libraries were prepared by immunoSEQ multiplex PCR; TCRdb keeps only in-frame clonotypes and omits some of them. The table includes 1.5 million to 1.9 million clones, roughly 98% detected once. The specimen sequenced was naive CD4+ T cells sorted from blood. Documented subset: CD45RA+ positively selected. The source is a young man in good health.

The chain joins TRBV7-8 to TRBJ2-7; TRBD1 agrees at 10 bases. V dropped 7 bases and J dropped 4; count of bases not matched to a gene: 10. The CDR3 contains 15 residues. CDR1 and CDR2 (germline): SGHVS, FQNEAQ. CDR3 protein: CASIETGTGAYEQYF. The CDR3 bases are TGTGCCAGCATCGAAACCGGGACAGGGGCTTACGAGCAGTACTTC. The variable domain in full, completed from reference TRBV7-8 and TRBJ2-7, reads GAGVSQSPRYKVAKRGQDVALRCDPISGHVSLFWYQQALGQGPEFLTYFQNEAQLDKSGLPSDRFFAERPEGSVSTLKIQRTQQEDSAVYLCASIETGTGAYEQYFGPGTRLTVT.

The V call is TRBV5-1, the J call TRBJ2-4; 8 bases are shared with TRBD1. The CDR3 totals 23 residues. With V trimmed by 1 base and J by 0 bases, 24 bases remained unmatched. The germline gives CDR1 SGHRS, CDR2 YFSETQ. The CDR3 coding sequence is TGCGCCAGCAGCTTGTGGACAGGGCATTTGCCCAACGTAAAATCGCTAGCCAAAAACATTCAGTACTTC. Residues: CASSLWTGHLPNVKSLAKNIQYF.

This clone appeared once. The chain combines TRBV5-4 with TRBJ1-3; 7 positions match TRBD1. Germline V gene data show CDR1 as SGHNT and CDR2 as YYREEE (reference sequence). This CDR3 has 14 amino acids. Trimming cost V 4 bases and J 4 bases; bases outside gene matches: 5. DNA for the CDR3: TGTGCCAGCAGCATACAGGGGTTCGGAAACACCATATATTTT. Translated: CASSIQGFGNTIYF. Combining the CDR3 with reference TRBV5-4 and TRBJ1-3 gives the whole variable domain ETGVTQSPTHLIKTRGQQVTLRCSSQSGHNTVSWYQQALGQGPQFIFQYYREEENGRGNFPPRFSGLQFPNYSSELNVNALELDDSALYLCASSIQGFGNTIYFGEGSWLTVV.

The chain employs TRBV2 and TRBJ1-1; D is undetermined. The V and J ends lost 7 bases and 4 bases respectively, with 13 bases between them. The CDR3 is 13 amino acids. Germline V CDR1 and CDR2: SNHLY, FYNNEI. CDR3 in DNA: TGTGCCAGCATGAGGGAATTGGGCACTGAAGCTTTCTTT. It yields the protein CASMRELGTEAFF. Supplemented by reference TRBV2 and TRBJ1-1, the full variable domain reads EPEVTQTPSHQVTQMGQEVILRCVPISNHLYFYWYRQILGQKVEFLVSFYNNEISEKSEIFDDQFSVERPDGSNFTLKIRSTKLEDSAMYFCASMRELGTEAFFGQGTRLTVV.

The V gene is TRBV6-1, the J gene TRBJ2-7, with D perhaps given as TRBD1 or TRBD2 (5 bases each). This CDR3 has 12 amino acids. V lost 8 bases and J 0 bases, leaving 8 bases between the germline ends. Germline CDR1 MNHNS, CDR2 SASEGT. The CDR3 DNA reads TGTGCCAGCGGGGGAGTCTCCTACGAGCAGTACTTC. This translates into CASGGVSYEQYF.

V usage is TRBV19 and J usage is TRBJ2-3, with 9 bases identical to TRBD1. The length of the CDR3 is 15 residues. The V gene's germline CDR1 is LNHDA and CDR2 SQIVND (reference sequence). V trimming: 3 bases; J trimming: 3 bases; junction bases outside the gene matches: 4. The CDR3 loop reads CASSILDRGTDTQYF. The CDR3 nucleotides are TGTGCCAGTAGTATTTTGGACAGGGGTACAGATACGCAGTATTTT.

Comments on this clone: The sample holds other DNA sequences that translate to the same CDR3. J is TRBJ2-7 and V is TRBV29-1; D might be TRBD2 (5 bases). With 5 bases removed from V and 1 base from J, the gap between germline ends came to 6 bases. Germline V gives CDR1 SQVTM, CDR2 ANQGSEA. This CDR3 is built from 11 residues. CDR3 DNA: TGCAGCGTTTCGGGATCCTACGAGCAGTACTTC. Protein product: CSVSGSYEQYF.

Only one count was recorded for this clone. The sample has other DNA sequences that encode this CDR3 too. The chain employs TRBV15 and TRBJ2-2; D unresolved. Trimming left V 1 base short and J 1 base short, with 7 bases between. CDR1 LNHNV and CDR2 YYDKDF come from the germline V gene (reference sequence). The CDR3 has 15 amino acids. In DNA, the CDR3 is TGTGCCACCAGCAGAGGTGGCAGGAACACCGGGGAGCTGTTTTTT. Its translation: CATSRGGRNTGELFF.

The chain recombines TRBV18 with TRBJ2-3, with D possibly TRBD1 on 6 matching bases. With 0 bases removed from V and 2 bases from J, the gap between germline ends came to 12 bases. Germline values: CDR1 KGHSH, CDR2 LQKENI. The CDR3 totals 16 residues. The CDR3 nucleotides read TGTGCCAGCTCACCACCTGGACAGAGATTCACAGATACGCAGTATTTT. Residues: CASSPPGQRFTDTQYF.

Regarding this clone: Other DNA variants within this sample encode the same CDR3. The gene calls are TRBV5-1 and TRBJ2-7; 9 nucleotides agree with TRBD2. The CDR3 runs to 14 residues. The V segment lost 4 bases and the J segment 2 bases; nucleotides outside the gene matches: 4. CDR1 and CDR2 (germline): SGHRS, YFSETQ. The CDR3 loop reads CASSLTSGTYEQYF. The CDR3, as DNA: TGCGCCAGCAGCCTGACTAGCGGAACCTACGAGCAGTACTTC.